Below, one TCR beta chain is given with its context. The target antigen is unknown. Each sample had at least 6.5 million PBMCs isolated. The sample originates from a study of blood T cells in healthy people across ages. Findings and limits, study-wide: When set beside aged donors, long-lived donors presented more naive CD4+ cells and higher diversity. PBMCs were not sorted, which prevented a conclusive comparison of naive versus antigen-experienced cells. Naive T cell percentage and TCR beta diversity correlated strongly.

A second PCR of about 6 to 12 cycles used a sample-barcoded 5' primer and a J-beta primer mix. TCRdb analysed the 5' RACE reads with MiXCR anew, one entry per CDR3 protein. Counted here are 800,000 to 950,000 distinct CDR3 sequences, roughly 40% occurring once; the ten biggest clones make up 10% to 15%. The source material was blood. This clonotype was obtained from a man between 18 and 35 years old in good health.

The CDR3 region has the DNA TGCAGTGCTCCTGGACTAAGCGGGGGGGCGACAGATACGCAGTATTTT. It codes for CSAPGLSGGATDTQYF. The chain carries TRBV20-1 and TRBJ2-3; TRBD2 agrees at 10 bases. The V gene end was trimmed by 5 bases and the J gene end by 3 bases; junction bases not matched to a gene: 11. The CDR3 runs 16 residues. The germline CDR1 and CDR2 sequences are DFQATT and SNEGSKA (reference sequence).